The clone carrying this T cell receptor beta chain was seen just once. This entry is derived from a study of T cell changes during pregnancy in multiple sclerosis. TCRdb keeps only in-frame clones here, not all; method: immunoSEQ multiplex PCR. The sample holds under 80,000 clones; approximately 92% are singletons and the top ten take 3.7%. CDR3 length: 18 amino acids. The germline V and J ends were trimmed by 3 bases and 1 base, with 20 bases remaining between them. Germline lookup yields CDR1 SGHDT and CDR2 YYEEEE. The source material was peripheral blood, sampled after pregnancy. The chain is built from TRBV5-6 and TRBJ2-4, with a weak D call TRBD2 (7 bases). The clonotype comes from a female donor in good health, enrolled as a control in a pregnancy study. The DNA of the CDR3 is TGTGCCAGCAGCTCCCCGTGGGGGGGGGCCAGGGCCAAAAACATTCAGTACTTC. This codes for CASSSPWGGARAKNIQYF.